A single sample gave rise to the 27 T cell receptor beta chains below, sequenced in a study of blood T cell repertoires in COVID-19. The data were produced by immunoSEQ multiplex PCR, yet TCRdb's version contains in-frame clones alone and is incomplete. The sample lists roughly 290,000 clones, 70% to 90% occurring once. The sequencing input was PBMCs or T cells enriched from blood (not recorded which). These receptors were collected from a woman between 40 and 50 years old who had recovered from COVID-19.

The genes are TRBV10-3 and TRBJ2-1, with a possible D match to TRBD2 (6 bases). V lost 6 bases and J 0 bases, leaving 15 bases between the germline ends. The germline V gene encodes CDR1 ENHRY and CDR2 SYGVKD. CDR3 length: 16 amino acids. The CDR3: CAIRSARDSSYNEQFF. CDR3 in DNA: TGTGCCATCAGGTCGGCGCGGGATAGCTCCTACAATGAGCAGTTCTTC.

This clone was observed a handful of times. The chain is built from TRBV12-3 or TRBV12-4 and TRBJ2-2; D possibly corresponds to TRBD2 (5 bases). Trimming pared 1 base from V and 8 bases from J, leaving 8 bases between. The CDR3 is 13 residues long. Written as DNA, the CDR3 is TGTGCCAGCAGTTTAGGGGTAGCGGGGGAGCTGTTTTTT. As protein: CASSLGVAGELFF.

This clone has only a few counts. This chain's CDR3 is CASSLGGGKTQYF. The CDR3 DNA is TGTGCCAGCAGTCTTGGGGGAGGAAAGACCCAGTACTTC. The V call is TRBV2, the J call TRBJ2-5; D possibly corresponds to TRBD2 (6 bases). The CDR3 has 13 amino acids. Trimming removed 5 bases at V and 6 bases at J, with 13 bases between. The germline V gene has CDR1 SNHLY and CDR2 FYNNEI.

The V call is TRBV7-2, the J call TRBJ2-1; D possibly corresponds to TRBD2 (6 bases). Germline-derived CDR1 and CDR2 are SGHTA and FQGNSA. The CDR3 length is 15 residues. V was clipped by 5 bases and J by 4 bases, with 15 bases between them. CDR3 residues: CASSHREAGYNEQFF. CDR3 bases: TGTGCCAGCAGCCACCGGGAAGCGGGTTACAATGAGCAGTTCTTC.

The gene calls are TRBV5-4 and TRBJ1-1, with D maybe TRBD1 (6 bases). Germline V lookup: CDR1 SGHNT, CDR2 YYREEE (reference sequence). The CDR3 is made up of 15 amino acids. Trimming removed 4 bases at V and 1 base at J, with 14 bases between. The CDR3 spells CASSGGGLPNTEAFF. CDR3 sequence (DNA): TGTGCCAGCAGCGGGGGGGGGCTACCGAACACTGAAGCTTTCTTT. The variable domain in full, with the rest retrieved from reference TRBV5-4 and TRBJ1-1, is ETGVTQSPTHLIKTRGQQVTLRCSSQSGHNTVSWYQQALGQGPQFIFQYYREEENGRGNFPPRFSGLQFPNYSSELNVNALELDDSALYLCASSGGGLPNTEAFFGQGTRLTVV.

This CDR3 is CASSRGDYNEQFF. The CDR3 nucleotides read TGTGCCAGCAGTCGTGGAGATTACAATGAGCAGTTCTTC. The chain has TRBV28 and TRBJ2-1; no definite D call. CDR1 is MDHEN and CDR2 is SYDVKM in the germline V gene. With 5 bases removed from V and 4 bases from J, the gap between germline ends came to 9 bases. The CDR3 is 13 residues long.

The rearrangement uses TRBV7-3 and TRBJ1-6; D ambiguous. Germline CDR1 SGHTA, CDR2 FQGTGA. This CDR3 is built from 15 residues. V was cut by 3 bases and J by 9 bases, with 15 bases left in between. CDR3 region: CASSLGVSGSSPLHF. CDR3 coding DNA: TGTGCCAGCAGCTTGGGCGTCTCCGGTAGTTCACCCCTCCACTTT.

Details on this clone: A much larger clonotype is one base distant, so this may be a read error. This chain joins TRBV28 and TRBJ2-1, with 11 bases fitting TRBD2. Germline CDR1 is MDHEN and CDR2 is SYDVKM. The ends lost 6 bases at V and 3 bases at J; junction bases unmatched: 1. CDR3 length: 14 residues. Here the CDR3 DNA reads TGTGCCAGCAGGACTAGCGGGAACTACAATGAGCAGTTCTTC. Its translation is CASRTSGNYNEQFF.

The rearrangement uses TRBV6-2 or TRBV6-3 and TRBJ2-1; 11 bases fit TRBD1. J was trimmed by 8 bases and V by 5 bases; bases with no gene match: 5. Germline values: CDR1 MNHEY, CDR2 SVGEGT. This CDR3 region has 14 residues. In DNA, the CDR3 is TGTGCCAGCAGTCCCGGACAGGGGGCCGATGAGCAGTTCTTC. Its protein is CASSPGQGADEQFF.

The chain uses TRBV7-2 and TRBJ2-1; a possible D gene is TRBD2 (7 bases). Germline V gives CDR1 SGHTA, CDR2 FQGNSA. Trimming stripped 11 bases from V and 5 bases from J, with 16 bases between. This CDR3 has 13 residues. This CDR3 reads CASGAGADNEQFF. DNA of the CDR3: TGTGCCTCGGGGGCGGGAGCGGACAATGAGCAGTTCTTC.

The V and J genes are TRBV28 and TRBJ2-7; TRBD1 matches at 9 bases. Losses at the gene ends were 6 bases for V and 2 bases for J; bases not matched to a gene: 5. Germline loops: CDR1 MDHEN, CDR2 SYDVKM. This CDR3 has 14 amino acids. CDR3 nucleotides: TGTGCCAGCAGCACCGGGACAGGGACCTACGAGCAGTACTTC. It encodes CASSTGTGTYEQYF.

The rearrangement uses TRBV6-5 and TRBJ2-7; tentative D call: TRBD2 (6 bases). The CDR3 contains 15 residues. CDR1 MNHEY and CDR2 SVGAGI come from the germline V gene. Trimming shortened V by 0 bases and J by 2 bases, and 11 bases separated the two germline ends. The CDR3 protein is CASSYSFRETYEQYF. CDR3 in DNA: TGTGCCAGCAGTTACTCCTTCCGGGAGACCTACGAGCAGTACTTC.

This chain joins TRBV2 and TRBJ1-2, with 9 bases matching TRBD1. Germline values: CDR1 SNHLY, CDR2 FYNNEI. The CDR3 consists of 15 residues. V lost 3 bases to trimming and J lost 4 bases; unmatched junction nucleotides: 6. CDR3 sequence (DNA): TGTGCCAGCAGTGAGGGGACAGGGATACTCTATGGCTACACCTTC. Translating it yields CASSEGTGILYGYTF.

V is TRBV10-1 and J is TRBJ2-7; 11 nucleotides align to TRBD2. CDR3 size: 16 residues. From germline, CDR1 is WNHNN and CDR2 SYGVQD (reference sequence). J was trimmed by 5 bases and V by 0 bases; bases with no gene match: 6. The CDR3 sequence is CASSESVAGGPHEQYF. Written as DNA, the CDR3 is TGCGCCAGCAGTGAGTCGGTAGCGGGAGGGCCGCACGAGCAGTACTTC.

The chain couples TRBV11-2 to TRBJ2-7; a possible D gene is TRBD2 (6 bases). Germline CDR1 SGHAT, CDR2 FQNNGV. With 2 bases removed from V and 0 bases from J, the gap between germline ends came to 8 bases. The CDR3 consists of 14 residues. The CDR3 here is CASSLLASSYEQYF. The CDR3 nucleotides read TGTGCCAGCAGCTTACTAGCGAGCTCCTACGAGCAGTACTTC. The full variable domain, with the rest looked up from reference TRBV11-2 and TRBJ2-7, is EAGVAQSPRYKIIEKRQSVAFWCNPISGHATLYWYQQILGQGPKLLIQFQNNGVVDDSQLPKDRFSAERLKGVDSTLKIQPAKLEDSAVYLCASSLLASSYEQYFGPGTRLTVT.

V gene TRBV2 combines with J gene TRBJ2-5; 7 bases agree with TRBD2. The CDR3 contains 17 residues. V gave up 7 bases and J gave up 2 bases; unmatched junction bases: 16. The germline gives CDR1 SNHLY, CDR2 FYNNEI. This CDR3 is CASKSGRPSFAQETQYF. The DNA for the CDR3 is TGTGCCAGCAAGTCCGGGAGGCCCAGTTTCGCTCAAGAGACCCAGTACTTC.

This chain's CDR3 is CASSLDDRQETQYF. For the CDR3, the DNA is TGTGCCAGCAGCTTGGATGACAGGCAAGAGACCCAGTACTTC. The rearrangement joins TRBV5-4 to TRBJ2-5; possible D gene TRBD1, 6 bases. The CDR3 spans 14 residues. V was cut by 0 bases and J by 2 bases, with 8 bases left in between. Germline V gene sequence: CDR1 SGHNT, CDR2 YYREEE (reference sequence).

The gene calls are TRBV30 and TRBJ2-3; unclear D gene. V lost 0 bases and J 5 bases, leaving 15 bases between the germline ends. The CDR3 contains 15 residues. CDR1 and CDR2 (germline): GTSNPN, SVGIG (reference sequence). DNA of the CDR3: TGTGCCTGGAGTGTAAGTGGCCTCAGACTAGATACGCAGTATTTT. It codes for CAWSVSGLRLDTQYF.

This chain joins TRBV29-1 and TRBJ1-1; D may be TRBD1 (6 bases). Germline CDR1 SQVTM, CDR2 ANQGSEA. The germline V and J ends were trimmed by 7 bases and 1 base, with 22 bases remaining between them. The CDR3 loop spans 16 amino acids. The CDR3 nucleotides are TGCAGCGGCACAGGGAAGGGAGGGAGGCCGAACACTGAAGCTTTCTTT. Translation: CSGTGKGGRPNTEAFF.

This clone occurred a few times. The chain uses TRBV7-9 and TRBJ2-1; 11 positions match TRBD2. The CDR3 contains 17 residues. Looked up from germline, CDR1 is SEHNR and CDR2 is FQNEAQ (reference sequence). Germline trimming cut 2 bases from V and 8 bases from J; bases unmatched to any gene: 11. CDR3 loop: CASSLSLGLAEGHEQFF. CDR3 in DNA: TGTGCCAGCAGCTTAAGTCTGGGACTAGCGGAGGGCCATGAGCAGTTCTTC.

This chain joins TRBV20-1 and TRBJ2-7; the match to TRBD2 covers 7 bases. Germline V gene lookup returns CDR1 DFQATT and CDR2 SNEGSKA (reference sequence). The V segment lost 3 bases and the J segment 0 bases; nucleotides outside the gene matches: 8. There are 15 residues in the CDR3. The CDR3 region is CSASGIGRRSYEQYF. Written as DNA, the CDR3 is TGCAGTGCTAGTGGGATCGGGAGGCGCTCCTACGAGCAGTACTTC.

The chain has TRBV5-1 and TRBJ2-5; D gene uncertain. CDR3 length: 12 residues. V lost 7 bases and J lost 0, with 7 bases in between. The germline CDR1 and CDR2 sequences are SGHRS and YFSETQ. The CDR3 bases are TGCGCCAGCGCAGATTACCAAGAGACCCAGTACTTC. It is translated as CASADYQETQYF.

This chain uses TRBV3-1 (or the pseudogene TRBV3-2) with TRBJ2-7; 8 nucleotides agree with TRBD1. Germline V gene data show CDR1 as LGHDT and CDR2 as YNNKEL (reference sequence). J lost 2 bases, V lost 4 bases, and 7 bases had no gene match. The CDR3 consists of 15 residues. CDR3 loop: CASSPSTGGPYEQYF. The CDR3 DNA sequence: TGTGCCAGCAGCCCGAGTACAGGGGGTCCCTACGAGCAGTACTTC.

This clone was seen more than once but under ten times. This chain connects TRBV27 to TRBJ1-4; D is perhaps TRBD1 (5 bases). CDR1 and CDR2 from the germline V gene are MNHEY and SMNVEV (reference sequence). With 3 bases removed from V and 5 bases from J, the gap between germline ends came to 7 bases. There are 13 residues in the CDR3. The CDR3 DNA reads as TGTGCCAGCAGTTTCGGGGGAAATGAAAAACTGTTTTTT. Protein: CASSFGGNEKLFF.

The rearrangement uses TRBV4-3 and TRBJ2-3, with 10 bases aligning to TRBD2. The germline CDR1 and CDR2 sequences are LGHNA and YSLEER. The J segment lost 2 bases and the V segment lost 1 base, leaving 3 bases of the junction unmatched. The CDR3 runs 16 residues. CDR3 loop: CASSQVLAGPTDTQYF. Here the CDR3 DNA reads TGCGCCAGCAGCCAAGTACTAGCGGGACCCACAGATACGCAGTATTTT.

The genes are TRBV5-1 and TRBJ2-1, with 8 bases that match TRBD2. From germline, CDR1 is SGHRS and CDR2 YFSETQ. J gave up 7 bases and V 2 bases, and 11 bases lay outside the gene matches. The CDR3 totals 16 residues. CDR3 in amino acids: CASSLMLGRGANEQFF. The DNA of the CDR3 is TGCGCCAGCAGCTTAATGTTGGGGCGGGGGGCGAATGAGCAGTTCTTC.

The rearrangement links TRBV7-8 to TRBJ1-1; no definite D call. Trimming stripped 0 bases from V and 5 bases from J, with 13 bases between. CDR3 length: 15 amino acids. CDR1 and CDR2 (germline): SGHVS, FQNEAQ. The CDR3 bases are TGTGCCAGCAGCTTAGCGGGCGGGATGGAGACTGAAGCTTTCTTT. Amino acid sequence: CASSLAGGMETEAFF.